Here is one TCR beta chain with its context. The record originates from a study of blood T cell repertoires in COVID-19. On the study more broadly: Samples came from the United States, Italy and Spain, spanning acute and convalescent COVID-19. Sample material is recorded as cDNA or gDNA derived from T cells, B-cell-depleted T cells, or PBMCs.

This CDR3 contains 13 residues. Deletions cut 2 bases from V and 5 bases from J, with 8 bases between. The germline CDR1 and CDR2 sequences are SGDLS and YYNGEE. Original data processing: Reference gene primer amplification gave nucleated cell count estimates. The table came from immunoSEQ multiplex PCR; TCRdb's copy has only in-frame clones and leaves some out. Clonal size and the V and J genes are those of that table, whereas D and trimming came from the DNA. The data hold around 340,000 clones, with about 88% observed a single time. This chain connects TRBV9 to TRBJ1-3; unclear D gene. Input material: peripheral blood. The clonotype comes from a woman between 55 and 75 years old with COVID-19, enrolled during active disease. The CDR3 sequence: CASSVNNRNTIYF. Here the CDR3 DNA reads TGTGCCAGCAGCGTTAACAACCGAAACACCATATATTTT.